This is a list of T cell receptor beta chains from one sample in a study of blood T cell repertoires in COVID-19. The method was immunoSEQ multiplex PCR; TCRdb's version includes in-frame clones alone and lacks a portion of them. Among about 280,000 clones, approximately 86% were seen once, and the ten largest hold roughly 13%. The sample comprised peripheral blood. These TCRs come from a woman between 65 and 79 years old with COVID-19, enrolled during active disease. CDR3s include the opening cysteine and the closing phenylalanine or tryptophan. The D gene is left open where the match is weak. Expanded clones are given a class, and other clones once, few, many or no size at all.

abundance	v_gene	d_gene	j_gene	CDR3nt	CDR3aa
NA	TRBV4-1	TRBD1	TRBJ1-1	TGCGCCAGCAGCCGGGGACAGGCTAACACTGAAGCTTTCTTT	CASSRGQANTEAFF
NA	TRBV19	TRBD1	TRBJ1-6	TGTGCCAGTAGTCCCCGACAGGGGGTCACCCTCCACTTT	CASSPRQGVTLHF
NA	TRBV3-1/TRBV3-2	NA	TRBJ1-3	TGTGCCAGCAGCCAACCGAAGTACAGATTTGCAGGAAACACCATATATTTT	CASSQPKYRFAGNTIYF
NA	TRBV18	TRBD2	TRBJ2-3	TGTGCCAGCTCACCACTGAGCGGGGGGTTCACAGATACGCAGTATTTT	CASSPLSGGFTDTQYF
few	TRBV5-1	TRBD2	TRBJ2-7	TGCGCCAGCATGGGAGGGGCTTCGATCGAGCAGTACTTC	CASMGGASIEQYF
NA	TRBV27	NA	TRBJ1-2	TGTGCCAGCAGTTTATCCCCCGACAGCTATGGCTACACCTTC	CASSLSPDSYGYTF
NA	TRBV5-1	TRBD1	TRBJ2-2	TGCGCCAGCAGCTTGCGGGGACAGGGGGTATCCGACACCGGGGAGCTGTTTTTT	CASSLRGQGVSDTGELFF
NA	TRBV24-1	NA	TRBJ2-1	TGTGCCACCAGCCCACAGGAGATCTCTGAGGATGAGCAGTTCTTC	CATSPQEISEDEQFF
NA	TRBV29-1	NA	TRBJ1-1	TGCAGCGTTGAATCCGGGTCCCTTAACACTGAAGCTTTCTTT	CSVESGSLNTEAFF
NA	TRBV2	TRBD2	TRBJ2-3	TGTGCCAGCAGTGAATCCGGGTACGGGAGGGGGGCAGATACGCAGTATTTT	CASSESGYGRGADTQYF
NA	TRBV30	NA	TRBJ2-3	TGTGCCTGGAGTGTACAAGGGGGTACGCAGTATTTT	CAWSVQGGTQYF
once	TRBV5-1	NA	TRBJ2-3	TGCGCCAGCAGCCCGGACTCTAGCTACGTAACGCAGTATTTT	CASSPDSSYVTQYF
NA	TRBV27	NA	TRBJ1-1	TGTGCCAGCAGGCCCGGGTTGGGCACTGAAGCTTTCTTT	CASRPGLGTEAFF
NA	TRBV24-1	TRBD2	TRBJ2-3	TGTGCCTCCTCCCGGGGGGGAACAGATACGCAGTATTTT	CASSRGGTDTQYF
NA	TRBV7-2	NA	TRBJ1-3	TGTGCCAGCAGCCAGAGGTTTTCTGGAAACACCATATATTTT	CASSQRFSGNTIYF
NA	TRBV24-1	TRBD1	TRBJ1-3	TGTGCCACCAGTGACCCAGGGGGCTCCGGAAACACCATATATTTT	CATSDPGGSGNTIYF
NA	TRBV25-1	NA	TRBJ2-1	TGTGCCAGCAGTGTCGGACTCTCCTACAATGAGCAGTTCTTC	CASSVGLSYNEQFF
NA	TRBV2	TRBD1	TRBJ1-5	TGTGCCAGCAGTGCCGGGACAGGGAGGGGAGATCAGCCCCAGCATTTT	CASSAGTGRGDQPQHF
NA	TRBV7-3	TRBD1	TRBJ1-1	TGTGCCAGCAGCAAAGACAGGGGGACTGAAGCTTTCTTT	CASSKDRGTEAFF
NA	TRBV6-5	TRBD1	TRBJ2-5	TGTGCCAGCAGTCCTACGACAGGGGGCGGTCGGACCCAGTACTTC	CASSPTTGGGRTQYF
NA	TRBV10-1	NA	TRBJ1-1	TGCGCCAGCAGTGCCTTAGCGGGCCGGAACACTGAAGCTTTCTTT	CASSALAGRNTEAFF
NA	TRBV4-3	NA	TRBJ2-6	TGCGCCAGCAGCCAAGATTCCGGGTTTGGGGCCAACGTCCTGACTTTC	CASSQDSGFGANVLTF
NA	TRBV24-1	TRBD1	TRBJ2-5	TGTGCCACCAGTGATGCTAAGACAGGGAATAGAGAGACCCAGTACTTC	CATSDAKTGNRETQYF
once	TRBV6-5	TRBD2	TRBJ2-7	TGTTCCAGCGGGACTAGCGACCCCTACGAGCAGTACTTC	CSSGTSDPYEQYF
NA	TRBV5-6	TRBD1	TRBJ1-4	TGTGCCAGCAGCTTGGGTCAGGGGGACGAAAAACTGTTTTTT	CASSLGQGDEKLFF
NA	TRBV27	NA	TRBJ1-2	TGTGCCAGCAGTTTATTTGGGGGGACGTATGGCTACACCTTC	CASSLFGGTYGYTF
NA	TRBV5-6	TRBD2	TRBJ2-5	TGTGCCAGCAGCCGGGGACTAGCGGGGGGGCAAGAGACCCAGTACTTC	CASSRGLAGGQETQYF
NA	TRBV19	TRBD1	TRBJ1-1	TGTGCCAGTAGTAAGGGGGGGGACAGGTCCTTGAACACTGAAGCTTTCTTT	CASSKGGDRSLNTEAFF
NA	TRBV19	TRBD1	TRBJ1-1	TGTGCCAGTAGTATAGGCCCCGAGGGACAGGCTGAAGCTTTCTTT	CASSIGPEGQAEAFF
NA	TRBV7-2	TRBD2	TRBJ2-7	TGTGCCAGCAGGACTAGCGGGGGCGGGGACGAGCAGTACTTC	CASRTSGGGDEQYF